This TCR beta chain emerged from a study of CD8 T cells in Susac syndrome. Random hexamers were used to reverse transcribe an amount of about 0.45 to 1 ug RNA. It was immunoSEQ multiplex PCR that amplified TCR beta CDR3 across 54 Vbeta and 13 Jbeta. One entry per CDR3 protein results from TCRdb running MiXCR on the immunoSEQ multiplex PCR reads. There are under 200,000 distinct CDR3 sequences in the sample; roughly 96% occur only once, and about 0.1% lies in the top ten. The study sequenced TCR beta in blood CD8+ and CD4+ T cells. As controls, healthy donors matched for age and sex were used. Negative magnetic isolation gave CD8+ and CD4+ cells; FACS enriched CD8+ TEMRA. Trimming removed 1 base from V and 5 bases from J; junction bases left unmatched: 7. CDR3 size: 16 residues. The germline gives CDR1 LGHDT, CDR2 YNNKEL (reference sequence).

The material sequenced was CD4+ T cells from PBMCs. The chain combines TRBV3-1 with TRBJ2-5, with 10 bases fitting TRBD2. The TCR sequence derives from a human donor in good health. The CDR3 is CASSQGTSGERETQYF. The CDR3 DNA sequence: TGTGCCAGCAGCCAAGGCACTAGCGGGGAGAGGGAGACCCAGTACTTC.